This TCR beta chain was captured in a study of PD-1 blockade in classical Hodgkin lymphoma. Study information: Every 2 weeks, patients got 3 mg/kg intravenous nivolumab.

The data were produced by immunoSEQ multiplex PCR, yet TCRdb's version contains in-frame clones alone and is incomplete. The repertoire has just under 40,000 clones, around four fifths of them found once; the top ten carry approximately 9.4%. The time point here: cycle 4 day 1 (C4D1), after 6 weeks of nivolumab. Brentuximab vedotin exposure varied among the patients, all of whom had relapsed after autologous stem cell transplantation. Regarding this clone: Its antigen is undetermined.

V was pared by 4 bases and J by 2 bases, with 6 bases between. Germline lookup yields CDR1 MNHNS and CDR2 SASEGT. CDR3 length: 13 residues. Study-level points and caveats: Sources of repertoire differences remain undefined, possibly disease activity or prior therapy.

The rearrangement links TRBV6-1 to TRBJ1-5; no definite D call. Sequenced material: peripheral blood mononuclear cells (PBMCs), taken before the fourth cycle of nivolumab. The origin of this receptor is a human donor with classical Hodgkin lymphoma. The DNA for the CDR3 is TGTGCCAGCAGTGCACGGGGCAATCAGCCCCAGCATTTT. Translating gives CASSARGNQPQHF.